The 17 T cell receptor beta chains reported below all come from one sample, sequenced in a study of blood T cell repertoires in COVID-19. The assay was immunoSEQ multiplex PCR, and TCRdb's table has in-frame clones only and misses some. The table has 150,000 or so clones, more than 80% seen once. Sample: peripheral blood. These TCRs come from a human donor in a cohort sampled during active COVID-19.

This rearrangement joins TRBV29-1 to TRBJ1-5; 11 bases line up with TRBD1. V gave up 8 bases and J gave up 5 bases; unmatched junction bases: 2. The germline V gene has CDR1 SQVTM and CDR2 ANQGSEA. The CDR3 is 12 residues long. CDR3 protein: CSTGQGDQPQHF. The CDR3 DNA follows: TGCAGCACGGGACAGGGGGATCAGCCCCAGCATTTT.

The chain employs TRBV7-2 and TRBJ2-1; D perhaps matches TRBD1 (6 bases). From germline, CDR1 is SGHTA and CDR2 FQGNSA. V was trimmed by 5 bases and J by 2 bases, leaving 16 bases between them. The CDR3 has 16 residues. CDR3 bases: TGTGCCAGCAGCCTACATAGTAGGGGGACCTACAATGAGCAGTTCTTC. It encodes CASSLHSRGTYNEQFF.

CDR3 nucleotides: TGTGCCAGCAGCATATCCGGCCTGGGACAGGGTCGAGAGACCCAGTACTTC. Translation: CASSISGLGQGRETQYF. The chain joins TRBV9 to TRBJ2-5, with TRBD1 matching 9 bases. The CDR3 sequence is 17 residues long. The germline V gene has CDR1 SGDLS and CDR2 YYNGEE. V was clipped by 4 bases and J by 4 bases; unmatched bases: 14.

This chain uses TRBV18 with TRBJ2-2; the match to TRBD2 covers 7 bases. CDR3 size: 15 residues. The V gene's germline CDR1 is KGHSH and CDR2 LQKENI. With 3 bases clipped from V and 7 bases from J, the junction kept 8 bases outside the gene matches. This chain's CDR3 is CASSPGGPMIGELFF. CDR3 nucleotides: TGTGCCAGCTCACCGGGAGGGCCTATGATCGGGGAGCTGTTTTTT.

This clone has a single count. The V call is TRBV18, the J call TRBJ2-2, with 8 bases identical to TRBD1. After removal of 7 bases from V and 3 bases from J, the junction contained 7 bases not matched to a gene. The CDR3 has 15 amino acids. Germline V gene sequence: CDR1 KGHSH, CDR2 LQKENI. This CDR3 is CASLDRGGDTGELFF. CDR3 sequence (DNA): TGTGCCAGCTTAGACAGGGGAGGCGACACCGGGGAGCTGTTTTTT.

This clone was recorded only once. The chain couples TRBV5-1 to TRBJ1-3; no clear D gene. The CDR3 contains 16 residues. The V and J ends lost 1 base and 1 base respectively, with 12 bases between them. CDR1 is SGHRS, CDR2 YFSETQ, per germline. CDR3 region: CASSLTPEISGNTIYF. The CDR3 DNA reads TGCGCCAGCAGCTTGACGCCAGAAATTTCTGGAAACACCATATATTTT.

The CDR3 nucleotides are TGTGCCAGCAGCCACCCGACGGGGAGGGTTCGTTCCCAAGAGACCCAGTACTTC. Residues: CASSHPTGRVRSQETQYF. The rearrangement links TRBV14 to TRBJ2-5, with 7 bases matching TRBD2. There are 18 residues in the CDR3. Unmatched junction bases numbered 14, after V lost 3 bases and J lost 1 base. CDR1 is SGHDN, CDR2 FVKESK, per germline.

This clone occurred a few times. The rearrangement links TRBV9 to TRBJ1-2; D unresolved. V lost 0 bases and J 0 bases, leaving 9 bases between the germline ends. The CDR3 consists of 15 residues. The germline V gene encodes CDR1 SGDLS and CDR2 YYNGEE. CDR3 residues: CASSVGGQANYGYTF. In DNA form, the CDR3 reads TGTGCCAGCAGCGTAGGAGGCCAAGCTAACTATGGCTACACCTTC.

CDR3 protein: CASEVGGADTQYF. The CDR3 region has the DNA TGCGCCAGTGAGGTAGGGGGCGCAGATACGCAGTATTTT. The chain is built from TRBV10-2 and TRBJ2-3; 7 nucleotides line up with TRBD1. V shed 9 bases, J shed 4 bases, and the junction held 7 bases outside the gene matches. Germline V lookup: CDR1 WSHSY, CDR2 SAAADI. This CDR3 contains 13 residues.

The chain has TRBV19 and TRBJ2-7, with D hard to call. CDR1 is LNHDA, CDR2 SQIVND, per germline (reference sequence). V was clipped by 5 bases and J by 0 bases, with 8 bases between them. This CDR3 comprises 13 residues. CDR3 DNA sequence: TGTGCCAGTAGTCGAACTAACTCCTACGAGCAGTACTTC. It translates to CASSRTNSYEQYF.

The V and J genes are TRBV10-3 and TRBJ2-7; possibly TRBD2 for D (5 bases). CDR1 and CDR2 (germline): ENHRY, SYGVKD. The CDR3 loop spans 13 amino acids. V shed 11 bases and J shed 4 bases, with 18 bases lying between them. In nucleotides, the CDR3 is TGTGCCGTCCGGACCCCGGACTCGTACGAGCAGTACTTC. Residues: CAVRTPDSYEQYF.

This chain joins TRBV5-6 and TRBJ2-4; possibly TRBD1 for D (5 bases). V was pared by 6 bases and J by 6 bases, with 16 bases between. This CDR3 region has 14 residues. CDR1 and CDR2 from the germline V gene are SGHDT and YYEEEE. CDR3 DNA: TGTGCCAGCACTCTGGGGCCCTCAGGAAACATTCAGTACTTC. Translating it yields CASTLGPSGNIQYF.

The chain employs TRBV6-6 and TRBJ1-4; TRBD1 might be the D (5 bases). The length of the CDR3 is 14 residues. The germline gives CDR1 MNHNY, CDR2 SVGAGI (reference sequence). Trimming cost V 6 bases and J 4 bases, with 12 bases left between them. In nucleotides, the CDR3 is TGTGCCAGCAGACCAGGGAACCATAATGAAAAACTGTTTTTT. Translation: CASRPGNHNEKLFF.

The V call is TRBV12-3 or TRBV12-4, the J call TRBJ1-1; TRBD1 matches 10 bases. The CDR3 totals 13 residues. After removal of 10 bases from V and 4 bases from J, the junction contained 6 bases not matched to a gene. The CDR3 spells CATDRDRGTEAFF. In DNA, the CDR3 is TGTGCCACCGACCGGGACAGGGGCACTGAAGCTTTCTTT.

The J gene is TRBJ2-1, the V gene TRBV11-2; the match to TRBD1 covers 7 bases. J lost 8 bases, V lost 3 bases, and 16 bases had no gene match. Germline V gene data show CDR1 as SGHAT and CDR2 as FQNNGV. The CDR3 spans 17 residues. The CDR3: CASSLASTGVRFDEQFF. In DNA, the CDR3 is TGTGCCAGCAGCTTGGCCTCAACAGGGGTGAGGTTTGATGAGCAGTTCTTC. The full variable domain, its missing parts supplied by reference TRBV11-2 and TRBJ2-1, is EAGVAQSPRYKIIEKRQSVAFWCNPISGHATLYWYQQILGQGPKLLIQFQNNGVVDDSQLPKDRFSAERLKGVDSTLKIQPAKLEDSAVYLCASSLASTGVRFDEQFFGPGTRLTVL.

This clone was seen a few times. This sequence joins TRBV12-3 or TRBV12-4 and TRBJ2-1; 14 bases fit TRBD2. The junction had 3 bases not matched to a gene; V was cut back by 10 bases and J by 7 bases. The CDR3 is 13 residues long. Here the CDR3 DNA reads TGTGCCACCCGGACTAGCGGGAGGAATGAGCAGTTCTTC. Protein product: CATRTSGRNEQFF.

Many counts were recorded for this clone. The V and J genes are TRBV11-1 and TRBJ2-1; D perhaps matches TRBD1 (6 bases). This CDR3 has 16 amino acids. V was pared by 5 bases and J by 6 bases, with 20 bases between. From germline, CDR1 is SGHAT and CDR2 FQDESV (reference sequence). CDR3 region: CASSPMPGTMGNEQFF. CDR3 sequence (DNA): TGTGCCAGCAGCCCAATGCCGGGGACAATGGGCAATGAGCAGTTCTTC.